These T cell receptor beta chains were read from a single sample in a study of blood T cell repertoires in COVID-19. Profiling relied on immunoSEQ multiplex PCR, and the TCRdb table lists in-frame clones only, not all of them. The sample lists about 200,000 clones, 80% occurring once. The source material was peripheral blood. The origin of the receptors is a woman aged 70-85 years with acute or convalescent COVID-19. Both conserved end residues are part of each CDR3. D genes are given only for firm matches. Clone size, where shown, is once, few, many, or a class for clones that have expanded.

size: -; V: TRBV11-2; J: TRBJ2-1; D: TRBD2; DNA: TGTGCCAGCGAGCAGCGGGATTCCTACAATGAGCAGTTCTTC; CDR3: CASEQRDSYNEQFF
size: -; V: TRBV9; J: TRBJ2-4; D: -; DNA: TGTGCCAGCAGCGTTGGGGGAGGCAGAGACATTCAGTACTTC; CDR3: CASSVGGGRDIQYF
size: -; V: TRBV2; J: TRBJ2-3; D: TRBD2; DNA: TGTGCCAGTACAAAAAACCTAGCGGGACTTAGCACAGATACGCAGTATTTT; CDR3: CASTKNLAGLSTDTQYF
size: -; V: TRBV23-1; J: TRBJ1-2; D: -; DNA: TGCGCCAGCAGTCAACGAGCCGGAAACAGGGAGTTTACGGGCTACACCTTC; CDR3: CASSQRAGNREFTGYTF
size: -; V: TRBV7-8; J: TRBJ2-7; D: -; DNA: TGTGCCAGCAGCTTAAGCGGAGGGCAGCTCGAGCAGTACTTC; CDR3: CASSLSGGQLEQYF
size: -; V: TRBV5-6; J: TRBJ1-2; D: -; DNA: TGTGCCAGCAGCGCGGCTACACCGTCTAACGACTATGGCTACACCTTC; CDR3: CASSAATPSNDYGYTF
size: -; V: TRBV30; J: TRBJ2-3; D: TRBD2; DNA: TGTGCCTGGAGTGTCCCCGGGGCGAGGCTAGCGGGAGGGCGGGGCACAGATACGCAGTATTTT; CDR3: CAWSVPGARLAGGRGTDTQYF
size: once; V: TRBV19; J: TRBJ2-3; D: TRBD2; DNA: TGTGCCAGCGGGGGACTAGCGGGATCAGATACGCAGTATTTT; CDR3: CASGGLAGSDTQYF
size: -; V: TRBV5-5; J: TRBJ2-2; D: TRBD2; DNA: TGTGCCAGCAGCTTGAGGTCTAGCGGGAGCACCGGGGAGCTGTTTTTT; CDR3: CASSLRSSGSTGELFF
size: -; V: TRBV3-1/TRBV3-2; J: TRBJ1-2; D: -; DNA: TGTGCCAGCAGCCAAGGGCAGGCTAACTATGGCTACACCTTC; CDR3: CASSQGQANYGYTF
size: -; V: TRBV5-4; J: TRBJ2-1; D: TRBD2; DNA: TGTGCCAGCAGCTTGGGGCTAGCGGGCGTCAATGAGCAGTTCTTC; CDR3: CASSLGLAGVNEQFF
size: -; V: TRBV11-2; J: TRBJ2-7; D: TRBD1; DNA: TGTGCCAGCAGCTTTGGACAGGACTCCTACGAGCAGTACTTC; CDR3: CASSFGQDSYEQYF
size: -; V: TRBV7-9; J: TRBJ2-7; D: TRBD1; DNA: TGTGCCAGCAGCTTAGGCGGACAGGGGGACGCCGAGCAGTACTTC; CDR3: CASSLGGQGDAEQYF
size: many; V: TRBV19; J: TRBJ1-5; D: TRBD1; DNA: TGTGCCAGAGTTACCCAGGACAGGGGGCATCAGCCCCAGCATTTT; CDR3: CARVTQDRGHQPQHF
size: -; V: TRBV27; J: TRBJ2-3; D: -; DNA: TGTGCCAGCAGTTATACCCTGACAGGGATGCCAGGGAGGACGCAGTATTTT; CDR3: CASSYTLTGMPGRTQYF
size: -; V: TRBV30; J: TRBJ2-2; D: -; DNA: TGTGCCTGGAGTGTACTTTGGACCGGGGAGCTGTTTTTT; CDR3: CAWSVLWTGELFF
size: -; V: TRBV5-1; J: TRBJ1-5; D: TRBD1; DNA: TGCGCCAGCAGCTTGGAGGGACAGGGAAGTCAGCCCCAGCATTTT; CDR3: CASSLEGQGSQPQHF
size: few; V: TRBV6-5; J: TRBJ2-1; D: -; DNA: TGTGTCACCACGGGGGAACGCGGCTACAATGAGCAGTTCTTC; CDR3: CVTTGERGYNEQFF
size: -; V: TRBV11-3; J: TRBJ2-1; D: TRBD2; DNA: TGTGCCAGCAGCTACGAGGGACTAGCGACAACCTTCTCCTACAATGAGCAGTTCTTC; CDR3: CASSYEGLATTFSYNEQFF
size: -; V: TRBV3-1/TRBV3-2; J: TRBJ1-6; D: -; DNA: TGTGCCAGCAGCCAAATGAAGGTTCCGAGGTCCCTCCACTTT; CDR3: CASSQMKVPRSLHF
size: -; V: TRBV2; J: TRBJ2-5; D: TRBD2; DNA: TGTGCCAGCAGTGAGGGGTGGTCGGGGACTAGCGGGAGTGAGACCCAGTACTTC; CDR3: CASSEGWSGTSGSETQYF
size: -; V: TRBV10-3; J: TRBJ2-7; D: -; DNA: TGTGCCATCAGTGAGTTTCAGGGGAGCTCCTACGAGCAGTACTTC; CDR3: CAISEFQGSSYEQYF
size: -; V: TRBV3-1/TRBV3-2; J: TRBJ2-3; D: TRBD2; DNA: TGTGCCAGCAGCCAAGATTCCCCTAGCGGGAGGGCCGGAACAGATACGCAGTATTTT; CDR3: CASSQDSPSGRAGTDTQYF
size: -; V: TRBV5-5; J: TRBJ2-7; D: TRBD2; DNA: TGTGCCAGCAGCTTAAGAGCGGGAGTGGGTTACGAGCAGTACTTC; CDR3: CASSLRAGVGYEQYF
size: -; V: TRBV7-2; J: TRBJ1-3; D: -; DNA: TGTGCCAGCAGCATACGGGGAAACACCATATATTTT; CDR3: CASSIRGNTIYF
size: -; V: TRBV2; J: TRBJ1-5; D: TRBD1; DNA: TGTGCCAGCAGTGAAAATCCAGGGGGCGAACAGCCCCAGCATTTT; CDR3: CASSENPGGEQPQHF
size: -; V: TRBV30; J: TRBJ2-7; D: -; DNA: TGTGCCTGGAGTGCCCCCTGGACTGGCTACGAGCAGTACTTC; CDR3: CAWSAPWTGYEQYF
size: -; V: TRBV6-6; J: TRBJ2-1; D: TRBD2; DNA: TGTGCCAGCAGCCCGGGACTAGCGGGAGTCAGGGAGCAGTTCTTC; CDR3: CASSPGLAGVREQFF
size: -; V: TRBV5-1; J: TRBJ1-4; D: -; DNA: TGCGCCAGCAGCTTGGCCGCGACTCCCGATGAAAAACTGTTTTTT; CDR3: CASSLAATPDEKLFF
size: -; V: TRBV7-9; J: TRBJ2-5; D: TRBD1; DNA: TGTGCCAGCATCCGGACAGGGGAGGGGGAGACCCAGTACTTC; CDR3: CASIRTGEGETQYF
size: -; V: TRBV7-9; J: TRBJ2-7; D: TRBD2; DNA: TGTGCCAGCAGCTTAGAGGGACTAGCGGGACTCTACGAGCAGTACTTC; CDR3: CASSLEGLAGLYEQYF
size: -; V: TRBV6-1; J: TRBJ2-7; D: -; DNA: TGTGCCAGCAGTGAAAACGACAGGTTCTACGAGCAGTACTTC; CDR3: CASSENDRFYEQYF
size: -; V: TRBV9; J: TRBJ1-4; D: -; DNA: TGTGCCAGCAGCCCGACTGTTGGTGGTAATGAAAAACTGTTTTTT; CDR3: CASSPTVGGNEKLFF
size: -; V: TRBV28; J: TRBJ1-2; D: TRBD1; DNA: TGTGCCAGCAGCTCAACAGGGGTGGGCAATAACTATGGCTACACCTTC; CDR3: CASSSTGVGNNYGYTF
size: -; V: TRBV30; J: TRBJ1-6; D: -; DNA: TGTGCCTGGAGTAAAGGGGCAGGGAACTCCTATAATTCACCCCTCCACTTT; CDR3: CAWSKGAGNSYNSPLHF
size: -; V: TRBV6-1; J: TRBJ2-5; D: -; DNA: TGTGCCAGCAGTGAAGTAACAGACCAAGAGACCCAGTACTTC; CDR3: CASSEVTDQETQYF
size: -; V: TRBV7-3; J: TRBJ2-3; D: -; DNA: TGTGCCAGCAGCTTGGGGGCCGATACGCAGTATTTT; CDR3: CASSLGADTQYF
size: -; V: TRBV5-4; J: TRBJ2-4; D: TRBD1; DNA: TGTGCCAGCAGCTCAGGGACAGGGAGGGACATTCAGTACTTC; CDR3: CASSSGTGRDIQYF
size: -; V: TRBV19; J: TRBJ2-5; D: TRBD1; DNA: TGTGCCAGTAGTCTCGGACAGGAGCAAGAGACCCAGTACTTC; CDR3: CASSLGQEQETQYF